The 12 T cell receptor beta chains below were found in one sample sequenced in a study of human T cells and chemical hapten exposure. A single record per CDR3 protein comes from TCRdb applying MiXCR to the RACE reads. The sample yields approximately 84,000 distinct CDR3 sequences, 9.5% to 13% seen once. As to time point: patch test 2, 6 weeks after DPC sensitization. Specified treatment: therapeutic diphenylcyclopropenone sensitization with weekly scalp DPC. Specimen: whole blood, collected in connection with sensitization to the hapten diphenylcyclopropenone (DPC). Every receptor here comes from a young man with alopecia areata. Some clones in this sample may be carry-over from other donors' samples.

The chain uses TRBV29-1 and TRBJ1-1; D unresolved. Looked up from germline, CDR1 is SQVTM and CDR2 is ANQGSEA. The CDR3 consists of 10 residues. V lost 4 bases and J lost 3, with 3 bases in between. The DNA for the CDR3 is TGCAGCGTTGTGGACACTGAAGCTTTCTTT. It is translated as CSVVDTEAFF.

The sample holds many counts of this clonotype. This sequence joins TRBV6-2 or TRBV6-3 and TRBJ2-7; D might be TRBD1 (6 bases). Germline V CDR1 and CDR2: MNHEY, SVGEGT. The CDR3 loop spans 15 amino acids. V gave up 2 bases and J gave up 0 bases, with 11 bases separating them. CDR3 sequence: CASSYGTSSSYEQYF. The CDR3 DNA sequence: TGTGCCAGCAGTTACGGGACATCTAGCTCCTACGAGCAGTACTTC.

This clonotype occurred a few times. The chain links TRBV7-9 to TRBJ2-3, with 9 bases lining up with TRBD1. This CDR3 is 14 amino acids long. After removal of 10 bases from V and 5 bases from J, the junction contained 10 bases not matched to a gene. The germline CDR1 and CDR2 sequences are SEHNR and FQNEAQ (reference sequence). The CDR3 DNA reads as TGTGCCAACCAGCGGGACAGGGTGAGAGATACGCAGTATTTT. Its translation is CANQRDRVRDTQYF.

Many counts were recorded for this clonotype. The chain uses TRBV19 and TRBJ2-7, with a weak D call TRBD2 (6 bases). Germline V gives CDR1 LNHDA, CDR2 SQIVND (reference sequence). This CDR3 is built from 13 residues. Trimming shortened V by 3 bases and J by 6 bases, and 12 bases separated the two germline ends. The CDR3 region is CASSIPGEGEQYF. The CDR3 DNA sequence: TGTGCCAGTAGTATTCCGGGGGAAGGCGAGCAGTACTTC. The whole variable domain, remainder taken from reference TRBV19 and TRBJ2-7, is DGGITQSPKYLFRKEGQNVTLSCEQNLNHDAMYWYRQDPGQGLRLIYYSQIVNDFQKGDIAEGYSVSREKKESFPLTVTSAQKNPTAFYLCASSIPGEGEQYFGPGTRLTVT.

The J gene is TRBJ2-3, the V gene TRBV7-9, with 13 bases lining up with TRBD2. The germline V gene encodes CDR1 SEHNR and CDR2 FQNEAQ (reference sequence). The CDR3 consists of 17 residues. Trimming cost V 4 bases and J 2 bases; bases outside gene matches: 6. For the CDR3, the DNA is TGTGCCAGCAGCTCTGGACTAGCGGGGGTCCTCACAGATACGCAGTATTTT. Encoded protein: CASSSGLAGVLTDTQYF.

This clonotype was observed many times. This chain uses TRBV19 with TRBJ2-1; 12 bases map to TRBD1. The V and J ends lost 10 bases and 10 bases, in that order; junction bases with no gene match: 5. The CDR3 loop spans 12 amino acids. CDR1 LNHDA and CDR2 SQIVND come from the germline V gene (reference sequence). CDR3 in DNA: TGTGCCACGGGACAGGGGGCAAGGGAGCAGTTCTTC. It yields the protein CATGQGAREQFF.

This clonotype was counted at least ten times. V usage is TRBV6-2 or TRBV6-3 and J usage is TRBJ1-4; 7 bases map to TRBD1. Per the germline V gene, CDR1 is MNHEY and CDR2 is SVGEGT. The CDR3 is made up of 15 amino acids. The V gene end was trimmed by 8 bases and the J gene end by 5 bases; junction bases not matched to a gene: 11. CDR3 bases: TGTGCCAGCGATTCGGGGACAGCCACAAATGAAAAACTGTTTTTT. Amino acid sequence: CASDSGTATNEKLFF.

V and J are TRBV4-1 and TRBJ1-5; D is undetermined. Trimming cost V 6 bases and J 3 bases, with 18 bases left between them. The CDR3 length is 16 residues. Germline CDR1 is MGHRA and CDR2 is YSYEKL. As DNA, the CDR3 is TGCGCCAGCAGAAGTGGGGTTTTGCGAGACAATCAGCCCCAGCATTTT. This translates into CASRSGVLRDNQPQHF.

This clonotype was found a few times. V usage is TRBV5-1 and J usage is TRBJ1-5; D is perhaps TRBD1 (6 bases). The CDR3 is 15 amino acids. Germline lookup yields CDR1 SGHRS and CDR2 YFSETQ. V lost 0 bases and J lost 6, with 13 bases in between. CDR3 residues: CASSLDRDDGQPQHF. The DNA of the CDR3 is TGCGCCAGCAGCTTGGACAGGGACGACGGTCAGCCCCAGCATTTT. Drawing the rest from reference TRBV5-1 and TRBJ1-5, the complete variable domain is KAGVTQTPRYLIKTRGQQVTLSCSPISGHRSVSWYQQTPGQGLQFLFEYFSETQRNKGNFPGRFSGRQFSNSRSEMNVSTLELGDSALYLCASSLDRDDGQPQHFGDGTRLSIL.

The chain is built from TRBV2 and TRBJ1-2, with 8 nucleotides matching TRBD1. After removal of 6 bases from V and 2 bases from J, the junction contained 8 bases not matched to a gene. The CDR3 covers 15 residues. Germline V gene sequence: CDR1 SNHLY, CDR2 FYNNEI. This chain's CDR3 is CASRDRANINYGYTF. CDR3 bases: TGTGCCAGCAGGGACAGGGCAAACATAAACTATGGCTACACCTTC.

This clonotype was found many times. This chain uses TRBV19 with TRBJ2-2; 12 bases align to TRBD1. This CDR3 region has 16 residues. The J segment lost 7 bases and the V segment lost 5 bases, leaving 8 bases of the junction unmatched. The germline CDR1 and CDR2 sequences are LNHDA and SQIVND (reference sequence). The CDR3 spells CASSSPGQGAVGELFF. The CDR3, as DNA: TGTGCCAGTAGTTCCCCGGGACAGGGGGCTGTCGGGGAGCTGTTTTTT.

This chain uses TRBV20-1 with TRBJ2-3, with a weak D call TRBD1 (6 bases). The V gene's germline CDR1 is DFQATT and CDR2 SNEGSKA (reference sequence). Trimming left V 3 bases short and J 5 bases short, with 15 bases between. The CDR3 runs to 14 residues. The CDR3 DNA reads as TGCAGTGCTAGGACAACAGGGCAGCGAGATACGCAGTATTTT. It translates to CSARTTGQRDTQYF.